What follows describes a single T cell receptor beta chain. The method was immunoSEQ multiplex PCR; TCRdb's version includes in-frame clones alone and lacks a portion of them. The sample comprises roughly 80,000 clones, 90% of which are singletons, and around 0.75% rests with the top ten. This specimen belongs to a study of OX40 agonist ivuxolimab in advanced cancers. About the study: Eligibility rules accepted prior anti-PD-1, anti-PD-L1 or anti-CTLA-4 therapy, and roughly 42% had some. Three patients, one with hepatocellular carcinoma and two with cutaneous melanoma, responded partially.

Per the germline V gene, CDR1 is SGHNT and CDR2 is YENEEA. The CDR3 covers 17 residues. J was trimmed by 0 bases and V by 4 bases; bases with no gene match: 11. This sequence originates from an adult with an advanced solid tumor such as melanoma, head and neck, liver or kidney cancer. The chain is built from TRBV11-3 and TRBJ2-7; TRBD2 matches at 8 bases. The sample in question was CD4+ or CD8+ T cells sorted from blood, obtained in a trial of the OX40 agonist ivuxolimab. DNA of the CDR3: TGTGCCAGCAGCTACCCCCCCGGGACTAGAAGCTCCTACGAGCAGTACTTC. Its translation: CASSYPPGTRSSYEQYF. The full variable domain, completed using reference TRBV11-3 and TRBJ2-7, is EAGVVQSPRYKIIEKKQPVAFWCNPISGHNTLYWYLQNLGQGPELLIRYENEEAVDDSQLPKDRFSAERLKGVDSTLKIQPAELGDSAVYLCASSYPPGTRSSYEQYFGPGTRLTVT.